This T cell receptor (beta chain) was observed in a study of blood T cells in healthy people across ages. Study-level background: Per two T cells, template switching captured roughly one barcoded beta molecule. Study-level results: A roughly linear age-dependent decrease characterized TCR beta diversity per million T cells. Long-lived and aged donors differed, with more naive CD4+ cells and higher diversity in the long-lived.

A sample-barcoded 5' primer and a J-beta primer mix were used in a second PCR of about 6 to 12 cycles. Each single sample gave us at least 3 million CDR3-containing paired-end reads. TCRdb re-called the 5' RACE reads with MiXCR, one entry per CDR3 protein. Of hundreds of thousands of distinct CDR3 sequences in the sample, 25% to 30% are singletons; the top ten hold around a sixth. Germline CDR1 reads LGHNA; CDR2 reads YSLEER. Trimming shortened V by 0 bases and J by 1 base, and 6 bases separated the two germline ends. The CDR3 is 14 residues long. A remark on this clonotype: The target antigen is unknown.

The chain recombines TRBV4-3 with TRBJ1-1; D is undetermined. Material for sequencing was blood. This TCR was sampled from a woman older than 75 in good health. In DNA form, the CDR3 reads TGCGCCAGCAGCCAAGATCTGGCGAACACTGAAGCTTTCTTT. It yields the protein CASSQDLANTEAFF.